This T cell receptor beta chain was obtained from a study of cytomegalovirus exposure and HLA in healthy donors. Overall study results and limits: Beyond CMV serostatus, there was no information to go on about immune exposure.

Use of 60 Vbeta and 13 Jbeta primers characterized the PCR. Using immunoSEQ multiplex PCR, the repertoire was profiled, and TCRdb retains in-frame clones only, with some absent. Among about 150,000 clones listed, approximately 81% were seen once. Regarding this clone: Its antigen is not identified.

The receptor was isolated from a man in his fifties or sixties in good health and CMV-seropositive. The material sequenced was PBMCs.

In nucleotides, the CDR3 is TGTGCCAGCAGGGGAGGGTTTGAAGCTTTCTTT. Translation gives CASRGGFEAFF. The J gene is TRBJ1-1, the V gene TRBV6-1, with D hard to call. V was cut by 6 bases and J by 7 bases, with 9 bases left in between. Germline lookup yields CDR1 MNHNS and CDR2 SASEGT. The CDR3 has 11 amino acids.